The 16 T cell receptor beta chains reported below all come from one sample, sequenced in a study of T cell changes during pregnancy in multiple sclerosis. The protocol was immunoSEQ multiplex PCR, while the TCRdb copy is restricted to in-frame clones and leaves out a portion. The sample includes nearly 110,000 clones, about 89% of them seen just once. This sample comprised peripheral blood, obtained before pregnancy. The receptor set was obtained from a female donor with multiple sclerosis, enrolled in a pregnancy study.

The chain links TRBV9 to TRBJ2-2, with D maybe TRBD2 (5 bases). Germline CDR1 is SGDLS and CDR2 is YYNGEE. Trimming stripped 3 bases from V and 6 bases from J, with 12 bases between. The CDR3 is 14 residues long. The CDR3 loop is CASSGSGRSGELFF. The CDR3 nucleotides are TGTGCCAGCAGCGGCTCGGGGAGATCCGGGGAGCTGTTTTTT. Based on the CDR3 plus reference TRBV9 and TRBJ2-2, the full variable domain is DSGVTQTPKHLITATGQRVTLRCSPRSGDLSVYWYQQSLDQGLQFLIQYYNGEERAKGNILERFSAQQFPDLHSELNLSSLELGDSALYFCASSGSGRSGELFFGEGSRLTVL.

The chain recombines TRBV30 with TRBJ2-5; 8 bases are shared with TRBD2. Germline CDR1 is GTSNPN and CDR2 is SVGIG (reference sequence). The J segment lost 4 bases and the V segment lost 4 bases, leaving 11 bases of the junction unmatched. The CDR3 has 15 amino acids. CDR3 DNA: TGTGCCTGGACCCCGGGAGCGGGAGTGGGAGAGACCCAGTACTTC. The encoded protein is CAWTPGAGVGETQYF.

Only one count was recorded for this clone. V usage is TRBV10-3 and J usage is TRBJ1-5; 7 bases agree with TRBD1. V was pared by 5 bases and J by 5 bases, with 9 bases of the junction left unmatched. CDR1 ENHRY and CDR2 SYGVKD come from the germline V gene. CDR3 length equals 15 residues. This CDR3 is CAISRDRNPDQPQHF. For the CDR3, the DNA is TGTGCCATCAGTAGGGACAGAAACCCTGATCAGCCCCAGCATTTT.

V is TRBV7-2 and J is TRBJ2-7, with 11 bases lining up with TRBD2. J lost 2 bases, V lost 1 base, and 7 bases had no gene match. CDR1 is SGHTA and CDR2 is FQGNSA in the germline V gene. This CDR3 region has 17 residues. CDR3 loop: CASSLVASGGSPYEQYF. CDR3 nucleotides: TGTGCCAGCAGCTTAGTGGCTAGCGGGGGGAGCCCCTACGAGCAGTACTTC.

This chain uses TRBV11-2 with TRBJ1-2; TRBD1 aligns across 11 bases. The CDR3 has 14 residues. Germline V gene data show CDR1 as SGHAT and CDR2 as FQNNGV. V lost 1 base, J lost 8 bases, and 3 bases stayed unmatched. The CDR3 sequence: CASSLGTGGLGYTF. The CDR3 DNA sequence: TGTGCCAGCAGCTTAGGGACAGGGGGCTTAGGCTACACCTTC. Full variable domain (missing parts from reference TRBV11-2 and TRBJ1-2): EAGVAQSPRYKIIEKRQSVAFWCNPISGHATLYWYQQILGQGPKLLIQFQNNGVVDDSQLPKDRFSAERLKGVDSTLKIQPAKLEDSAVYLCASSLGTGGLGYTFGSGTRLTVV.

The chain uses TRBV18 and TRBJ2-7; 9 nucleotides align to TRBD1. The J segment lost 4 bases and the V segment lost 3 bases, leaving 4 bases of the junction unmatched. Germline V gene lookup returns CDR1 KGHSH and CDR2 LQKENI. There are 14 residues in the CDR3. DNA of the CDR3: TGTGCCAGCTCACCCGGGACAGGGAATTACGAGCAGTACTTC. It is translated as CASSPGTGNYEQYF.

The V and J genes are TRBV9 and TRBJ1-1; no reliable D call. V lost 2 bases and J lost 1, with 12 bases in between. Germline CDR1 reads SGDLS; CDR2 reads YYNGEE. CDR3 length: 15 amino acids. Here the CDR3 DNA reads TGTGCCAGCAGCGTGGGAGAAGGCCGGAACACTGAAGCTTTCTTT. Translation: CASSVGEGRNTEAFF. Variable domain in full (rest from reference TRBV9 and TRBJ1-1): DSGVTQTPKHLITATGQRVTLRCSPRSGDLSVYWYQQSLDQGLQFLIQYYNGEERAKGNILERFSAQQFPDLHSELNLSSLELGDSALYFCASSVGEGRNTEAFFGQGTRLTVV.

The chain couples TRBV28 to TRBJ2-2; a weak D match, TRBD1 (6 bases). Germline CDR1 is MDHEN and CDR2 is SYDVKM. Trimming took off 5 bases at V and 6 bases at J, with 16 bases between the two ends. This CDR3 has 15 amino acids. CDR3 sequence: CASSLQGFQSGELFF. CDR3 sequence (DNA): TGTGCCAGCAGTCTGCAGGGGTTTCAATCCGGGGAGCTGTTTTTT.

This chain links TRBV4-1 with TRBJ2-2; 9 positions agree with TRBD2. From germline, CDR1 is MGHRA and CDR2 YSYEKL. The CDR3 runs to 18 residues. The V and J ends lost 5 bases and 2 bases, in that order; junction bases with no gene match: 12. CDR3 nucleotides: TGCGCCAGCAGCTCTGTCCCGGCGGGGGGGGGCAACACCGGGGAGCTGTTTTTT. Encoded protein: CASSSVPAGGGNTGELFF.

The V call is TRBV6-6, the J call TRBJ2-7; 7 bases are a match to TRBD2. The V segment lost 0 bases and the J segment 0 bases; nucleotides outside the gene matches: 2. Germline values: CDR1 MNHNY, CDR2 SVGAGI (reference sequence). The CDR3 loop spans 15 amino acids. CDR3 in DNA: TGTGCCAGCAGTTACTCGCCTAGCGGCTCCTACGAGCAGTACTTC. It yields the protein CASSYSPSGSYEQYF.

The rearrangement uses TRBV6-6 and TRBJ1-4; unclear D gene. CDR3 length: 13 residues. V was clipped by 5 bases and J by 4 bases, with 8 bases between them. Germline V gene sequence: CDR1 MNHNY, CDR2 SVGAGI (reference sequence). The CDR3 here is CASSDTINEKLFF. CDR3 bases: TGTGCCAGCAGTGACACGATTAATGAAAAACTGTTTTTT.

The chain recombines TRBV6-5 with TRBJ2-2, with D perhaps matching TRBD2 (5 bases). The germline V gene encodes CDR1 MNHEY and CDR2 SVGAGI. The CDR3 extends over 14 amino acids. V dropped 5 bases and J dropped 7 bases, with 14 bases sitting between them. In nucleotides, the CDR3 is TGTGCCAGCAGTACCCCGGACGGGGTCGGGGAGCTGTTTTTT. Its translation: CASSTPDGVGELFF.

The chain couples TRBV11-2 to TRBJ2-2; TRBD2 matches at 7 bases. The CDR3 has 14 amino acids. Per germline, CDR1 SGHAT and CDR2 FQNNGV. J lost 5 bases, V lost 2 bases, and 2 bases had no gene match. CDR3 region: CASSLWRGTGELFF. CDR3 in DNA: TGTGCCAGCAGCTTATGGCGGGGGACCGGGGAGCTGTTTTTT.

In its sample, this clone was seen a few times. CDR3 region: CASSSSGQLEITLHF. CDR3 nucleotides: TGTGCCAGCAGTTCGTCGGGACAGCTCGAAATCACCCTCCACTTT. J is TRBJ1-6 and V is TRBV27; 7 bases agree with TRBD1. V lost 4 bases and J lost 14; bases outside the gene matches: 14. The CDR3 has 15 amino acids. Germline V gives CDR1 MNHEY, CDR2 SMNVEV (reference sequence).

The chain is built from TRBV2 and TRBJ2-7; possible D gene TRBD1, 6 bases. Germline V gene lookup returns CDR1 SNHLY and CDR2 FYNNEI. Between the trimmed V and J ends, which lost 7 bases and 3 bases, there was a span of 13 bases. The CDR3 is 13 amino acids. The DNA of the CDR3 is TGTGCCAGCACCCGACAGGTTTTCTACGAGCAGTACTTC. It translates to CASTRQVFYEQYF.

The chain couples TRBV7-2 to TRBJ1-5; a weak D match, TRBD1 (6 bases). Trimming pared 1 base from V and 7 bases from J, leaving 14 bases between. This CDR3 has 15 residues. CDR1 SGHTA and CDR2 FQGNSA come from the germline V gene. As DNA, the CDR3 is TGTGCCAGCAGCTTAGTTTTCTTGGGGGCCCAGCCCCAGCATTTT. Translating it yields CASSLVFLGAQPQHF. Using reference TRBV7-2 and TRBJ1-5 for the parts outside the CDR3, the full variable domain is GAGVSQSPSNKVTEKGKDVELRCDPISGHTALYWYRQSLGQGLEFLIYFQGNSAPDKSGLPSDRFSAERTGGSVSTLTIQRTQQEDSAVYLCASSLVFLGAQPQHFGDGTRLSIL.